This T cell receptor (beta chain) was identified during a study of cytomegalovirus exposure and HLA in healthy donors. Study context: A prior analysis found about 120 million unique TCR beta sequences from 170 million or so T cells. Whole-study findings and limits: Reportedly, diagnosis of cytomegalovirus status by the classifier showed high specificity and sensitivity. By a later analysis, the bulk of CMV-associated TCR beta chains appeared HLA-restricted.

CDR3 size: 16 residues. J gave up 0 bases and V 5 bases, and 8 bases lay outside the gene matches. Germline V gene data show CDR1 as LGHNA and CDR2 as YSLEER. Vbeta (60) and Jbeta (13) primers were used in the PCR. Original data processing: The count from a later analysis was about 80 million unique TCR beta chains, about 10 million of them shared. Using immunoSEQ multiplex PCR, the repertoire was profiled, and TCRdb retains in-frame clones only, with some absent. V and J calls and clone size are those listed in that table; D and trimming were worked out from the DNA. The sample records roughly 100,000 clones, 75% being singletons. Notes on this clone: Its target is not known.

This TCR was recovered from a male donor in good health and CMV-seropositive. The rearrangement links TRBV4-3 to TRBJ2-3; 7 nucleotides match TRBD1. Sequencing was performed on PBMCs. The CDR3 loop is CASSSGQVSSTDTQYF. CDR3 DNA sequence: TGCGCCAGCAGCTCCGGACAGGTCTCTAGCACAGATACGCAGTATTTT.